The rows below give T cell receptor beta chains drawn from one sample of a study of blood T cell repertoires in COVID-19. Generated by immunoSEQ multiplex PCR, the TCRdb table keeps only in-frame clones and is missing some. The data show about 300,000 clones, just over 85% seen once. The sequenced material came from PBMCs or T cells enriched from blood (not recorded which). These receptors came from a man aged 30-40 years who had recovered from COVID-19. Each CDR3 is given with its conserved first and last residue. A D gene is named only where the DNA matches it firmly. The size field is filled for only some rows; it gives once, few, many or a size class.

-,TRBV21-1,few,TRBJ2-7,TGTGCCAGCAGCAAAGTTCGGGAGAACGAGCAGTACTTC,CASSKVRENEQYF
TRBD1,TRBV5-1,-,TRBJ2-1,TGCGCCAGCAGCCCAGCACGCTTGACAGGGACAAGAGATGAGCAGTTCTTC,CASSPARLTGTRDEQFF
-,TRBV2,-,TRBJ1-4,TGTGCCAGCAGTGAACAGGGGACAACTAATGAAAAACTGTTTTTT,CASSEQGTTNEKLFF
-,TRBV5-1,-,TRBJ1-2,TGCGCCAGCAGGGGAGAGTCCTATGGCTACACCTTC,CASRGESYGYTF
-,TRBV10-3,-,TRBJ2-1,TGTGCCACATCGGACGGGGATGAGCAGTTCTTC,CATSDGDEQFF
-,TRBV5-1,-,TRBJ1-2,TGCGCCAGCAGCTTGGAAGCGGTTCAGTACAGCCGGCGTGGCTACACCTTC,CASSLEAVQYSRRGYTF
TRBD1,TRBV28,-,TRBJ1-4,TGTGCCAGCAGAGATGAAGTCCAGGGGGCCGGAGAAAAACTGTTTTTT,CASRDEVQGAGEKLFF
-,TRBV29-1,once,TRBJ1-5,TGCAGCGTTGCGGTCACGAATAGCAATCAGCCCCAGCATTTT,CSVAVTNSNQPQHF
-,TRBV14,-,TRBJ1-2,TGTGCCAGCAGCCACGGACAGATCTATGGCTACACCTTC,CASSHGQIYGYTF
TRBD1,TRBV11-2,-,TRBJ2-5,TGTGCCAGCAGCCTGAACAGGGGATGGGAGACCCAGTACTTC,CASSLNRGWETQYF
-,TRBV5-1,-,TRBJ2-5,TGCGCCAGCAGCTTGGGATACGGGGAGACCCAGTACTTC,CASSLGYGETQYF
-,TRBV11-2,-,TRBJ2-1,TGTGCCAGCAGCTTACAGGCCAACTCCTACAATGAGCAGTTCTTC,CASSLQANSYNEQFF
-,TRBV5-1,few,TRBJ2-1,TGCGCCAGCAGCCCCGCAGAATCCTACAATGAGCAGTTCTTC,CASSPAESYNEQFF
TRBD1,TRBV24-1,-,TRBJ1-2,TGTGCCACCAGTACAGGGGGCAACTATGGCTACACCTTC,CATSTGGNYGYTF
-,TRBV4-1,-,TRBJ2-1,TGCGCCAGCAGCCTAGGTATGCAGGGTACGATCAATGAGCAGTTCTTC,CASSLGMQGTINEQFF
-,TRBV10-1,-,TRBJ2-1,TGCGCCAGCAGAGAGGGTCCGGGACTGGAATCCAATGAGCAGTTCTTC,CASREGPGLESNEQFF
-,TRBV3-1/TRBV3-2,once,TRBJ1-1,TGTGCCAGCAGACCGGGCGGGGTGAACACTGAAGCTTTCTTT,CASRPGGVNTEAFF
-,TRBV6-1,-,TRBJ1-2,TGTGCCAGCAGTGACCGGACAGAGACCTACTATGGCTACACCTTC,CASSDRTETYYGYTF
TRBD1,TRBV10-1,-,TRBJ1-2,TGCGCCAGCAGTGAGTTAAGACCTAACCGGGACAGGGTTAGATTAGACTATGGCTACACCTTC,CASSELRPNRDRVRLDYGYTF
TRBD1,TRBV28,few,TRBJ1-1,TGTGCCAGCAGCCCGGACAGGGTACTGGTTTTCTTT,CASSPDRVLVFF
-,TRBV5-1,-,TRBJ1-3,TGCGCCAGCAGCTTGACGGGCTCTGGAAACACCATATATTTT,CASSLTGSGNTIYF
-,TRBV4-1,-,TRBJ2-1,TGCGCCAGCAGCCAAGGGGGCCCCGACAGGAGCTCCTACAATGAGCAGTTCTTC,CASSQGGPDRSSYNEQFF
-,TRBV6-5,few,TRBJ1-3,TGTGCCAGCAGTCGACTTGGAACCTCTGGAAACACCATATATTTT,CASSRLGTSGNTIYF
-,TRBV27,-,TRBJ1-2,TGTGCCAGCAGCGACCAGGGTCCCTATGGCTACACCTTC,CASSDQGPYGYTF
TRBD1,TRBV27,once,TRBJ2-5,TGTGCCAGCGGGGCGGGACAGGGGTCATTTGAGACCCAGTACTTC,CASGAGQGSFETQYF
-,TRBV19,-,TRBJ2-2,TGTGCCAGCCAGACAGCTAACACCGGGGAGCTGTTTTTT,CASQTANTGELFF
TRBD1,TRBV2,-,TRBJ1-6,TGTGCCAGCAGGGCAAGACAGGGATATAATTCACCCCTCCACTTT,CASRARQGYNSPLHF
-,TRBV18,-,TRBJ1-6,TGTGCCAGCTCACCGGACAGCCACTATAATTCACCCCTCCACTTT,CASSPDSHYNSPLHF
-,TRBV2,-,TRBJ1-1,TGTGCCAGCAGAGACGACAGCCGGGGGGGGCTTTTCTTT,CASRDDSRGGLFF
TRBD1,TRBV18,-,TRBJ1-4,TGTGCCAGCTCATTACTGGACAGGGGGCACGGTGAAAAACTGTTTTTT,CASSLLDRGHGEKLFF
TRBD2,TRBV7-9,-,TRBJ2-5,TGTGCCAGCAGTCTCTCCGGAGCGGGAGGGCTACTAGAGACCCAGTACTTC,CASSLSGAGGLLETQYF
TRBD1,TRBV5-1,-,TRBJ1-2,TGCGCCAGCAGCTTGAGACCGGGACAGAATAACTATGGCTACACCTTC,CASSLRPGQNNYGYTF
TRBD2,TRBV10-2,-,TRBJ2-2,TGCGCCGGGCGGGGGGCAGTGAGAACCGGGGAGCTGTTTTTT,CAGRGAVRTGELFF
-,TRBV21-1,-,TRBJ1-6,TGTGCCAGCAGCAGGACAGCCTATAATTCACCCCTCCACTTT,CASSRTAYNSPLHF
TRBD1,TRBV5-4,-,TRBJ2-2,TGTGCCAGCAGGGCGACAGGGTTGATTGGGGAGCTGTTTTTT,CASRATGLIGELFF
TRBD1,TRBV2,once,TRBJ2-1,TGTGCCAGCAGTGAAGCAGGGGGCGCGTACAATGAGCAGTTCTTC,CASSEAGGAYNEQFF
-,TRBV10-3,-,TRBJ1-2,TGTGCCATCAGTGAGTCGGCGGGCTGGGACTATGGCTACACCTTC,CAISESAGWDYGYTF
TRBD2,TRBV10-1,-,TRBJ2-3,TGCGCCAGCAGCAGCGGGGGAGCCCACACAGATACGCAGTATTTT,CASSSGGAHTDTQYF
TRBD1,TRBV18,-,TRBJ1-3,TGTGCCAGCTCACCCGGACAGGGAGGAAACACCATATATTTT,CASSPGQGGNTIYF
TRBD1,TRBV24-1,-,TRBJ2-7,TGTGCCACCAGTCAGGAGGGACAGGTACACTTC,CATSQEGQVHF
TRBD1,TRBV28,-,TRBJ1-5,TGTGCCAGCAGCCTTACCTGGGACAGGACACATAGCAATCAGCCCCAGCATTTT,CASSLTWDRTHSNQPQHF